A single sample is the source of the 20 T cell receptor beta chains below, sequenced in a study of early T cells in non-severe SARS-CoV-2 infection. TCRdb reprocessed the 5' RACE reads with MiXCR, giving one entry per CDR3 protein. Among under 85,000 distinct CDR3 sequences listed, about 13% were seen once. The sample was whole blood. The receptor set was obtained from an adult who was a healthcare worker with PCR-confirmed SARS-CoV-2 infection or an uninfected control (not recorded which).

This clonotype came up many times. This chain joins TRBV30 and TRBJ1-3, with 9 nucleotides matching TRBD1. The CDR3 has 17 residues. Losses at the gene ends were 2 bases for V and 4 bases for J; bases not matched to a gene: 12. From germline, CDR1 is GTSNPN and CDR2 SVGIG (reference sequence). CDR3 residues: CAWSFPGQGIRGNTIYF. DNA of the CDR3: TGTGCCTGGAGTTTCCCGGGACAGGGTATAAGGGGAAACACCATATATTTT.

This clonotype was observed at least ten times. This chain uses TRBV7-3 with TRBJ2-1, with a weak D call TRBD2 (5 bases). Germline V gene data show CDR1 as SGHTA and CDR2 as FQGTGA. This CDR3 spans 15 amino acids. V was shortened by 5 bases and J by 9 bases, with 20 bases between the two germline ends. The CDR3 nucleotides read TGTGCCAGCAGCCCACTAGTATCATCTTCATCTGAGCAGTTCTTC. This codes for CASSPLVSSSSEQFF.

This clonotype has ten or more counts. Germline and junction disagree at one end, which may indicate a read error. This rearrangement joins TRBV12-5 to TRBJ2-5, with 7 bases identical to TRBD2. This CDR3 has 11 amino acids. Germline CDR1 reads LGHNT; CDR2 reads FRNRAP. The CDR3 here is CASGGEGTPCF. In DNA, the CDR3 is TGCGCTAGTGGAGGGGAGGGCACGCCGTGCTTC.

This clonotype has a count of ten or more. CDR3 DNA: TGTGCCAGCAGCTTAGCAGCGGGAGGGCCCAATGAGCAGTTCTTC. As protein: CASSLAAGGPNEQFF. This chain connects TRBV7-8 to TRBJ2-1; TRBD2 aligns across 10 bases. The V segment lost 0 bases and the J segment 6 bases; nucleotides outside the gene matches: 2. This CDR3 has 15 amino acids. CDR1 is SGHVS and CDR2 is FQNEAQ in the germline V gene.

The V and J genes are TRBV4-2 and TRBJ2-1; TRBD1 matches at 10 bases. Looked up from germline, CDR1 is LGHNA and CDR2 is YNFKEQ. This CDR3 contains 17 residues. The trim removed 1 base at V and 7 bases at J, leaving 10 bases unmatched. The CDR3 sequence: CASSQGSRQGARNEQFF. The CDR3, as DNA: TGTGCCAGCAGCCAAGGTAGCAGACAGGGGGCGCGGAATGAGCAGTTCTTC.

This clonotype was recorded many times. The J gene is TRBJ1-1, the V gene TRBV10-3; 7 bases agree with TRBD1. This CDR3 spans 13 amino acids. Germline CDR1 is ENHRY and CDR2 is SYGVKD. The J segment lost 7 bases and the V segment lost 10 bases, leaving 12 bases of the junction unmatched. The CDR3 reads CATHPDRVNEAFF. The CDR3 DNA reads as TGTGCCACCCACCCCGACAGGGTGAATGAAGCTTTCTTT.

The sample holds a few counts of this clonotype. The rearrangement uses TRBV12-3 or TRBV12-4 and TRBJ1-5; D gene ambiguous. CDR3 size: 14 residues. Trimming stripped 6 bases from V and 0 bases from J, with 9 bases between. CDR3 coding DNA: TGTGCCAGCAGCTCGGACCATAGCAATCAGCCCCAGCATTTT. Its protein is CASSSDHSNQPQHF.

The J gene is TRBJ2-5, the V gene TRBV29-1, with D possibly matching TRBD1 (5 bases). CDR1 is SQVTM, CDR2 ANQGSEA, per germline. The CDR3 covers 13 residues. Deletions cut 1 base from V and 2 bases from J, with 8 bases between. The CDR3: CSVEVQVQETQYF. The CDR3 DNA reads TGCAGCGTTGAAGTACAGGTTCAAGAGACCCAGTACTTC.

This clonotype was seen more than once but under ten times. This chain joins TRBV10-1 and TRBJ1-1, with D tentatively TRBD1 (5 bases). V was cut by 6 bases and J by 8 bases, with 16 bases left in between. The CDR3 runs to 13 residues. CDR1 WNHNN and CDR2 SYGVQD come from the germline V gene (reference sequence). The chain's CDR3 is CASSQGLAGEAFF. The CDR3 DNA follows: TGCGCCAGCAGCCAGGGACTTGCGGGCGAAGCTTTCTTT.

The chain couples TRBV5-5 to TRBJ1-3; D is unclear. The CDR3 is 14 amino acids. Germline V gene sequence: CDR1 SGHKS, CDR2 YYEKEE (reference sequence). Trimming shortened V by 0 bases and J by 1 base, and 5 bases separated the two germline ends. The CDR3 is CASSLVGSGNTIYF. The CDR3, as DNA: TGTGCCAGCAGCTTGGTGGGATCTGGAAACACCATATATTTT.

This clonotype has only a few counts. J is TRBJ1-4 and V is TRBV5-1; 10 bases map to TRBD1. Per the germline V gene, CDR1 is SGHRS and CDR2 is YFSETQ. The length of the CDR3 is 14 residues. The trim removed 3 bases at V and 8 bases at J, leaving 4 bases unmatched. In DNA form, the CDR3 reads TGCGCCAGCAGCTCTGGACAGGGGGGAGAAAAACTGTTTTTT. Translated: CASSSGQGGEKLFF.

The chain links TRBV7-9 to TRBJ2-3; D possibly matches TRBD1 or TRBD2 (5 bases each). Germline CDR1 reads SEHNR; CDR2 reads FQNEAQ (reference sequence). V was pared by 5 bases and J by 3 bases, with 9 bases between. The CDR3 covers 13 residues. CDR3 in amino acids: CASSRWGTDTQYF. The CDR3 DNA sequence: TGTGCCAGCAGCAGGTGGGGGACAGATACGCAGTATTTT.

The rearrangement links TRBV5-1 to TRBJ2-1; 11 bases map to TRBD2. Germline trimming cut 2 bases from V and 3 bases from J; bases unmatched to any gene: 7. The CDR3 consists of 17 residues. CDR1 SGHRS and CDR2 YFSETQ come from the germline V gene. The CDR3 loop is CASSLRLLAGDYNEQFF. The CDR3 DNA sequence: TGCGCCAGCAGCTTAAGACTACTAGCGGGGGACTACAATGAGCAGTTCTTC.

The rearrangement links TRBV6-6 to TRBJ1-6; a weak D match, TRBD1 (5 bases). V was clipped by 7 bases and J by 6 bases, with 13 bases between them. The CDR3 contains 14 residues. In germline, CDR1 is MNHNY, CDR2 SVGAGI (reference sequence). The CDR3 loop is CASTLGGGNSPLHF. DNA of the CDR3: TGTGCCAGCACACTGGGCGGGGGTAATTCACCCCTCCACTTT.

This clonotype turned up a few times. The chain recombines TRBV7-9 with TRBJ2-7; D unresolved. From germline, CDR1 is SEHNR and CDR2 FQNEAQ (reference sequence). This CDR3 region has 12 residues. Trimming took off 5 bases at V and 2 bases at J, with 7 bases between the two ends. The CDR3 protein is CASSPDPYEQYF. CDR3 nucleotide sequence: TGTGCCAGCAGCCCAGATCCCTACGAGCAGTACTTC.

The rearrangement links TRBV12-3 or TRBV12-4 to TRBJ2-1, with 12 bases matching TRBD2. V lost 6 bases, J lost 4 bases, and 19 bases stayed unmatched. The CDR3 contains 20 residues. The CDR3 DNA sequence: TGTGCCAGCAGAAGGGACGGATGGATACTAGCGGGAGGTATATACAATGAGCAGTTCTTC. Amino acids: CASRRDGWILAGGIYNEQFF.

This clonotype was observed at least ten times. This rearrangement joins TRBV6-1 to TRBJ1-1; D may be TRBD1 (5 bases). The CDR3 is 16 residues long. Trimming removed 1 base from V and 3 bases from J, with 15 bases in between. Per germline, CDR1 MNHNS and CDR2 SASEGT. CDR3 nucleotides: TGTGCCAGCAGTGAAGGCAGCTTGGGGCCTGACACTGAAGCTTTCTTT. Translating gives CASSEGSLGPDTEAFF.

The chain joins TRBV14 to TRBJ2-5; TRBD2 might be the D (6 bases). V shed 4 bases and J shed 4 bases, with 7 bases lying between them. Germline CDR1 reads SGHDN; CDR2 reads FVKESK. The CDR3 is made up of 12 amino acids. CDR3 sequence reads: CASSRGVETQYF. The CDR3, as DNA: TGTGCCAGCAGCCGGGGGGTAGAGACCCAGTACTTC.

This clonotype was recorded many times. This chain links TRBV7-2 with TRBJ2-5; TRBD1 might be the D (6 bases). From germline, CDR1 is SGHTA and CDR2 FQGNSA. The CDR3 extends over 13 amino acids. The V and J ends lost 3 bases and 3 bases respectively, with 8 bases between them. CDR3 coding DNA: TGTGCCAGCAGCTTGGGACACGAAGAGACCCAGTACTTC. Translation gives CASSLGHEETQYF.

The CDR3 DNA reads TGTGCTATACAGGGGGACACCGGGGAGCTGTTTTTT. It codes for CAIQGDTGELFF. This chain links TRBV6-6 with TRBJ2-2; 8 bases align to TRBD1. Germline loops: CDR1 MNHNY, CDR2 SVGAGI (reference sequence). The CDR3 is made up of 12 amino acids.